This is a list of T cell receptor beta chains from one sample in a study of blood T cell repertoires in COVID-19. This table comes from immunoSEQ multiplex PCR, and its TCRdb copy is limited to in-frame clones, with some not included. The sample includes tens of thousands of clones, around four fifths of them seen just once. Sequencing was carried out using peripheral blood. The receptors shown here come from a man between 50 and 59 years old with active COVID-19. Each CDR3 is given with its conserved first and last residue. A D gene is named only where the DNA matches it firmly. Part of the rows lack a size; the others show once, few, many or a class for expanded clones.

abundance	v_gene	j_gene	d_gene	CDR3aa	CDR3nt
.	TRBV7-2	TRBJ2-7	.	CASSLASGIVYEQYF	TGTGCCAGCAGCTTAGCTTCGGGGATAGTTTACGAGCAGTACTTC
.	TRBV5-1	TRBJ2-1	.	CASTPRGSSYNEQFF	TGCGCCAGCACCCCGCGGGGAAGCTCCTACAATGAGCAGTTCTTC
.	TRBV7-2	TRBJ2-1	.	CASSSVTTYNEQFF	TGTGCCAGCAGCTCAGTCACAACCTACAATGAGCAGTTCTTC
.	TRBV10-3	TRBJ1-4	.	CAISESRQENEKLFF	TGTGCCATCAGTGAGTCGAGACAGGAGAATGAAAAACTGTTTTTT
.	TRBV11-3	TRBJ2-3	.	CASSSGLTDTQYF	TGTGCCAGCAGCTCAGGTCTCACAGATACGCAGTATTTT
.	TRBV21-1	TRBJ1-2	.	CASSKGDRGDYGYTF	TGTGCCAGCAGCAAAGGGGACAGGGGAGACTATGGCTACACCTTC
once	TRBV6-6	TRBJ2-1	TRBD2	CASSYSGLAGGEQFF	TGTGCCAGCAGTTACTCGGGACTAGCGGGAGGGGAGCAGTTCTTC
.	TRBV24-1	TRBJ1-5	.	CATSDLDRSQPQHF	TGTGCCACCAGTGATTTGGACAGGTCTCAGCCCCAGCATTTT
once	TRBV11-2	TRBJ1-6	.	CASSPNWQGGNSPLHF	TGTGCCAGCAGCCCGAATTGGCAGGGAGGGAATTCACCCCTCCACTTT
once	TRBV7-2	TRBJ2-1	TRBD1	CASSRQGSYNEQFF	TGTGCCAGCAGCAGACAGGGATCCTACAATGAGCAGTTCTTC
.	TRBV2	TRBJ1-6	.	CASIEQNSYSPLHF	TGTGCCAGCATTGAACAAAACAGCTATTCACCCCTCCACTTT
.	TRBV6-6	TRBJ2-3	.	CASRRGTDTQYF	TGTGCCAGCAGGCGGGGCACAGATACGCAGTATTTT
once	TRBV3-1/TRBV3-2	TRBJ2-1	.	CASSQDGEAWSSYNEQFF	TGTGCCAGCAGCCAAGATGGTGAAGCCTGGAGCTCCTACAATGAGCAGTTCTTC
.	TRBV7-8	TRBJ1-1	.	CASKEGGRNQAFF	TGTGCCTCCAAAGAGGGGGGGCGCAATCAAGCTTTCTTT
medium-sized	TRBV7-9	TRBJ2-5	TRBD2	CASIPSSGGASWETQYF	TGTGCCAGCATACCGTCTAGCGGGGGGGCTTCGTGGGAGACCCAGTACTTC
.	TRBV3-1/TRBV3-2	TRBJ1-5	.	CASSRGGNQPQHF	TGTGCCAGCAGCCGCGGAGGGAATCAGCCCCAGCATTTT
.	TRBV5-4	TRBJ2-3	.	CASSPVTLRSTDTQYF	TGTGCCAGCAGCCCGGTAACCCTACGGAGCACAGATACGCAGTATTTT
.	TRBV5-1	TRBJ1-1	.	CASSLDSRNTEAFF	TGCGCCAGCAGCTTGGATTCCCGTAACACTGAAGCTTTCTTT
once	TRBV18	TRBJ2-7	TRBD1	CASSLSDRAAPQYF	TGTGCCAGCTCGCTATCGGACAGGGCGGCGCCGCAGTACTTC
.	TRBV5-1	TRBJ2-1	TRBD2	CASSSSTSGAYNEQFF	TGCGCCAGCAGCTCTTCCACTAGCGGGGCCTACAATGAGCAGTTCTTC
.	TRBV3-1/TRBV3-2	TRBJ1-3	TRBD1	CASSLGTGGDGGRYF	TGTGCCAGCAGTCTCGGGACAGGGGGCGATGGAGGACGATATTTT
.	TRBV3-1/TRBV3-2	TRBJ2-2	.	CASSRGSRELFF	TGTGCCAGCAGCCGGGGCAGCAGGGAGCTGTTTTTT
.	TRBV21-1	TRBJ2-4	.	CASSKGAHLAKNIQYF	TGTGCCAGCAGCAAAGGGGCGCACCTAGCCAAAAACATTCAGTACTTC
.	TRBV6-5	TRBJ2-1	.	CASSYSLGVSNEQFF	TGTGCCAGCAGTTACTCGCTAGGAGTTTCCAATGAGCAGTTCTTC
.	TRBV18	TRBJ2-7	TRBD1	CASSSQGDEQYF	TGTGCCAGCTCTTCGCAGGGGGACGAGCAGTACTTC
.	TRBV5-4	TRBJ2-5	TRBD2	CASSLNLAGGQGTQYF	TGTGCCAGCAGCTTGAACCTAGCGGGGGGGCAGGGGACCCAGTACTTC
.	TRBV5-1	TRBJ2-5	.	CASSLYQETQYF	TGCGCCAGCAGCCTGTACCAAGAGACCCAGTACTTC
.	TRBV5-6	TRBJ2-3	TRBD2	CASSRRLAASTDTQYF	TGTGCCAGCAGCCGACGACTAGCGGCTAGCACAGATACGCAGTATTTT
.	TRBV18	TRBJ1-5	TRBD1	CASSPIVITGTGHQPQHF	TGTGCCAGCTCACCGATCGTAATAACAGGGACAGGGCATCAGCCCCAGCATTTT
.	TRBV5-4	TRBJ2-5	.	CASSYGAAGYVETQYF	TGTGCCAGCAGTTATGGAGCGGCAGGCTATGTGGAGACCCAGTACTTC
.	TRBV9	TRBJ2-7	.	CASSVNGEEEQYF	TGTGCCAGCAGCGTAAATGGGGAGGAAGAGCAGTACTTC
.	TRBV7-6	TRBJ2-2	TRBD1	CASTGQGNTGELFF	TGTGCCAGCACCGGACAGGGTAACACCGGGGAGCTGTTTTTT